The 4 T cell receptor beta chains below all came from one sample that was sequenced in a study of OX40 agonist ivuxolimab in advanced cancers. The assay was immunoSEQ multiplex PCR, and TCRdb's table has in-frame clones only and misses some. The profile shows some 47,000 clones, around 80% of them singletons. The sequenced sample was CD4+ or CD8+ T cells sorted from blood, obtained in a trial of the OX40 agonist ivuxolimab. These receptors came from an adult with an advanced solid tumor such as melanoma, head and neck, liver or kidney cancer.

Here the CDR3 reads CASSGRTHLNTEAFF. The DNA of the CDR3 is TGTGCCAGCAGTGGACGGACGCACTTGAACACTGAAGCTTTCTTT. V and J are TRBV2 and TRBJ1-1, with unresolved D. The ends were cut back, 4 bases at V and 0 bases at J, with 12 bases in the middle. The CDR3 consists of 15 residues. The germline CDR1 and CDR2 sequences are SNHLY and FYNNEI.

This clone was observed once. The gene calls are TRBV2 and TRBJ1-5, with D possibly being TRBD1 (6 bases). The CDR3 is made up of 14 amino acids. V dropped 8 bases and J dropped 0 bases, with 11 bases sitting between them. Germline V gene data show CDR1 as SNHLY and CDR2 as FYNNEI. The CDR3 coding sequence is TGTGCCAGCGTGGACAGCCATAGCAATCAGCCCCAGCATTTT. This encodes CASVDSHSNQPQHF.

The CDR3 loop reads CASSSGRTGANVLTF. The CDR3 coding sequence is TGCGCCAGCAGCTCTGGACGGACTGGGGCCAACGTCCTGACTTTC. The J gene is TRBJ2-6, the V gene TRBV5-1; D ambiguous. The CDR3 loop spans 15 amino acids. Germline-derived CDR1 and CDR2 are SGHRS and YFSETQ. V was cut by 3 bases and J by 2 bases, with 9 bases left in between.

The rearrangement uses TRBV5-1 and TRBJ2-3; 10 bases are a match to TRBD2. Trimming cost V 2 bases and J 6 bases; bases outside gene matches: 3. Germline V CDR1 and CDR2: SGHRS, YFSETQ. CDR3 size: 14 residues. The DNA of the CDR3 is TGCGCCAGCAGCTTCCTAGCGGGAGCCGATACGCAGTATTTT. As protein: CASSFLAGADTQYF.